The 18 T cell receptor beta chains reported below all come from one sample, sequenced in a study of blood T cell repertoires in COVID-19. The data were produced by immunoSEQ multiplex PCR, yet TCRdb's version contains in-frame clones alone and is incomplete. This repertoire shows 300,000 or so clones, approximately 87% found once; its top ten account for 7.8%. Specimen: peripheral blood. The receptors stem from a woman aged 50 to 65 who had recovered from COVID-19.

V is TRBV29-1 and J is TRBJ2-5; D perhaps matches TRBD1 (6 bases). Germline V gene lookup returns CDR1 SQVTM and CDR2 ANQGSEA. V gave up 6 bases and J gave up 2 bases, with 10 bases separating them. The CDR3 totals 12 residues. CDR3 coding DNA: TGCAGCGTGGCCGGGACACAAGAGACCCAGTACTTC. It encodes CSVAGTQETQYF.

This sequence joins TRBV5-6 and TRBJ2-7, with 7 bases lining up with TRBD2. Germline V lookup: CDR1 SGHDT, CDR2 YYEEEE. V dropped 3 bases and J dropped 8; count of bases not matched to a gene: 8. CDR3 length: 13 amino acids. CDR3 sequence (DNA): TGTGCCAGCAGCTCACGTTCCGGGAGGAAGCAGTACTTC. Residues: CASSSRSGRKQYF.

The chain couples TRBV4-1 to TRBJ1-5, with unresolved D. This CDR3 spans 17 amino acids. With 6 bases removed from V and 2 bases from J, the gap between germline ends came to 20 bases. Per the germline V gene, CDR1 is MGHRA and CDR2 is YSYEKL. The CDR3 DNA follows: TGCGCCAGCAGTCCCCCTGTTGTGGGCCATGGCAATCAGCCCCAGCATTTT. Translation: CASSPPVVGHGNQPQHF.

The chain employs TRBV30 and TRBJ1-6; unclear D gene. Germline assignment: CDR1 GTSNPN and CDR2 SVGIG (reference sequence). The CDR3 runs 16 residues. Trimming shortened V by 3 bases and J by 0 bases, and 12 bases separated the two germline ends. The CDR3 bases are TGTGCCTGGAGCCCGCCTAGGAGCTCCTATAATTCACCCCTCCACTTT. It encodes CAWSPPRSSYNSPLHF.

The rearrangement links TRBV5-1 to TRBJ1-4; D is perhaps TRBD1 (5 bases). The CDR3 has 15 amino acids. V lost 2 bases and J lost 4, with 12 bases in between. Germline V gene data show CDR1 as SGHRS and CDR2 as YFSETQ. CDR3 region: CASSFSPGDNEKLFF. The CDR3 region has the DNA TGCGCCAGCAGCTTTTCCCCGGGGGATAATGAAAAACTGTTTTTT.

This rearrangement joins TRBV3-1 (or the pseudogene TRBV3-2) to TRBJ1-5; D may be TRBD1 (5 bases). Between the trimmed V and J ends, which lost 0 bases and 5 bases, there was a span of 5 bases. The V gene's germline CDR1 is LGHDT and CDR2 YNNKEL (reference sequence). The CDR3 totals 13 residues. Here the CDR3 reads CASSQDRDQPQHF. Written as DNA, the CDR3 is TGTGCCAGCAGCCAAGACAGGGATCAGCCCCAGCATTTT.

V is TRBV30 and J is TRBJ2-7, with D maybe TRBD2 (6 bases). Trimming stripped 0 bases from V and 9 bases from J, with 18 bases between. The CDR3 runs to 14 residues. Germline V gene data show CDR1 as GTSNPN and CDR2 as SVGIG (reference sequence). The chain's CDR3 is CAWSVSVGGAPQYF. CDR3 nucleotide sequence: TGTGCCTGGAGTGTATCTGTTGGAGGGGCCCCGCAGTACTTC.

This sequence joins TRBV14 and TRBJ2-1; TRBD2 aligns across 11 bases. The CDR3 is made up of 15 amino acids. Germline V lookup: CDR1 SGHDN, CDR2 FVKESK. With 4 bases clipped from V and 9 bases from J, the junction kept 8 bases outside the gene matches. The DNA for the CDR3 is TGTGCCAGCAGCCCAACCCTAGCGGGGGGTAGTGAGCAGTTCTTC. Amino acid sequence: CASSPTLAGGSEQFF.

The CDR3 sequence is CASGLQGSSGNTIYF. The CDR3 DNA sequence: TGTGCCAGTGGTCTACAGGGCTCCTCTGGAAACACCATATATTTT. The gene calls are TRBV19 and TRBJ1-3; TRBD1 might be the D (6 bases). Germline assignment: CDR1 LNHDA and CDR2 SQIVND (reference sequence). V was clipped by 8 bases and J by 0 bases, with 14 bases between them. This CDR3 spans 15 amino acids.

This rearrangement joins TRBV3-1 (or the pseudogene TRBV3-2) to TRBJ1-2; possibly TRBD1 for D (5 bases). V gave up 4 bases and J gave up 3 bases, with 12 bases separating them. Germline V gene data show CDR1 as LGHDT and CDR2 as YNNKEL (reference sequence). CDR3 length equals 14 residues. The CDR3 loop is CASSLQGKDYGYTF. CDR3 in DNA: TGTGCCAGCAGCCTTCAGGGTAAGGACTATGGCTACACCTTC.

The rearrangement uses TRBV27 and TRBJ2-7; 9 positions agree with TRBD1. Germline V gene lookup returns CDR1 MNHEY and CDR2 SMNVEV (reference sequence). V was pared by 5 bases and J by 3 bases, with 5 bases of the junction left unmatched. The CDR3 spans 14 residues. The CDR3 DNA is TGTGCCAGCAGTGGCGGGACAGGGATCTACGAGCAGTACTTC. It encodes CASSGGTGIYEQYF.

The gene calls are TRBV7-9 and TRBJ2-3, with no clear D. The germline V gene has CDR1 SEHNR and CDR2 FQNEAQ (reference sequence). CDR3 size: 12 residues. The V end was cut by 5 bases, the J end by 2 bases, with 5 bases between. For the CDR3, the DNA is TGTGCCAGCAGCCCAGACACAGATACGCAGTATTTT. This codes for CASSPDTDTQYF.

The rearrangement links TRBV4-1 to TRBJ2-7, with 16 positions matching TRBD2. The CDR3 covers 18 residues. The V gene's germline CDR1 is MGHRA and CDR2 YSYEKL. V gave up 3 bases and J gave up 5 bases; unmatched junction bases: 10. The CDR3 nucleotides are TGCGCCAGCAGCCAGGGACTAGCGGGAGGGCTCAAGGACCACGAGCAGTACTTC. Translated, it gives CASSQGLAGGLKDHEQYF.

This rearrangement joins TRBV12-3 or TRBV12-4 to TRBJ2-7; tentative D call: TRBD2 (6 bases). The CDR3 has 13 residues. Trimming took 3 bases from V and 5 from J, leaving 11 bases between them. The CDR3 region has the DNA TGTGCCAGCAGTTTCGGCGGGGCGAACGAGCAGTACTTC. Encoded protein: CASSFGGANEQYF.

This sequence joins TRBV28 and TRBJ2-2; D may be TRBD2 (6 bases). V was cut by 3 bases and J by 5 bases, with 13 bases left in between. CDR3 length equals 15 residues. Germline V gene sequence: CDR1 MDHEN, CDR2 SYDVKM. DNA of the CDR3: TGTGCCAGCAGTTTGGGGGGTACAGGAACCGGGGAGCTGTTTTTT. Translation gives CASSLGGTGTGELFF.

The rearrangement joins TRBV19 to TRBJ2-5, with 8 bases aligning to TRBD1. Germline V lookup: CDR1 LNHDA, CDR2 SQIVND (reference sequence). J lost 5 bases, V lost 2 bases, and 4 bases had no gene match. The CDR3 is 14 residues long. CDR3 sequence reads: CASSIMTGVETQYF. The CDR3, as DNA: TGTGCCAGTAGTATAATGACAGGGGTGGAGACCCAGTACTTC.

The CDR3 sequence is CASSLDYRATYEQYF. The DNA of the CDR3 is TGTGCCAGCAGCTTGGATTACAGGGCCACCTACGAGCAGTACTTC. V gene TRBV5-8 combines with J gene TRBJ2-7; perhaps TRBD1 as D (6 bases). The CDR3 has 15 amino acids. Germline V gives CDR1 SGHTS, CDR2 YDEGEE. Trimming shortened V by 0 bases and J by 2 bases, and 12 bases separated the two germline ends.

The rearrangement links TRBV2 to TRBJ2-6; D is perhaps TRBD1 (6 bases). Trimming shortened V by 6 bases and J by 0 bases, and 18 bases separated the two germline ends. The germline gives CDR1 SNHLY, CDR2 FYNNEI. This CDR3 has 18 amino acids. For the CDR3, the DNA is TGTGCCAGCAGACTTCAGGGGACGCGTCCCTCTGGGGCCAACGTCCTGACTTTC. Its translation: CASRLQGTRPSGANVLTF.